The 9 T cell receptor beta chains below come from one sample, sequenced in a study of cytomegalovirus exposure and HLA in healthy donors. Primers for the PCR totalled 60 Vbeta and 13 Jbeta. Sequencing was performed with immunoSEQ multiplex PCR; in TCRdb, only in-frame clones are kept and a portion is missing. The listing contains 100,000 to 150,000 clones. Material for sequencing was PBMCs. The receptors derive from a woman between 40 and 55 years old in good health and CMV-seropositive.

The chain links TRBV9 to TRBJ1-2; possibly TRBD1 for D (6 bases). Trimming took 0 bases from V and 6 from J, leaving 18 bases between them. Germline V CDR1 and CDR2: SGDLS, YYNGEE. This CDR3 is built from 16 residues. This chain's CDR3 is CASSVGLAGEGDGYTF. CDR3 DNA: TGTGCCAGCAGCGTAGGACTTGCAGGGGAAGGAGATGGCTACACCTTC.

The rearrangement links TRBV7-9 to TRBJ1-4; TRBD1 aligns across 7 bases. J lost 6 bases, V lost 5 bases, and 9 bases had no gene match. The CDR3 has 15 amino acids. The germline gives CDR1 SEHNR, CDR2 FQNEAQ (reference sequence). CDR3 region: CASSPVGTDYEKLFF. As DNA, the CDR3 is TGTGCCAGCAGCCCGGTCGGGACAGATTATGAAAAACTGTTTTTT.

The chain combines TRBV28 with TRBJ1-1; TRBD1 matches 11 bases. The CDR3 is 15 amino acids. Germline CDR1 reads MDHEN; CDR2 reads SYDVKM. V lost 4 bases to trimming and J lost 3 bases; unmatched junction nucleotides: 4. The CDR3 DNA is TGTGCCAGCAGTTACGGGGACAGGGGGTACACTGAAGCTTTCTTT. Residues: CASSYGDRGYTEAFF.

The chain links TRBV28 to TRBJ2-6, with TRBD2 matching 8 bases. Germline V CDR1 and CDR2: MDHEN, SYDVKM. The V gene end was trimmed by 6 bases and the J gene end by 1 base; junction bases not matched to a gene: 5. The CDR3 covers 16 residues. The DNA for the CDR3 is TGTGCCAGCAGCCCCCCGGGGGGGTCTGGGGCCAACGTCCTGACTTTC. As protein: CASSPPGGSGANVLTF.

The chain combines TRBV7-8 with TRBJ2-7; 7 bases agree with TRBD1. The CDR3 totals 14 residues. V trimming: 5 bases; J trimming: 6 bases; junction bases outside the gene matches: 10. The V gene's germline CDR1 is SGHVS and CDR2 FQNEAQ. This CDR3 is CASSMNRGFGEQYF. CDR3 DNA sequence: TGTGCCAGCAGCATGAACAGGGGTTTCGGCGAGCAGTACTTC.

The chain is built from TRBV19 and TRBJ2-4; perhaps TRBD1 as D (6 bases). The CDR3 runs to 19 residues. In germline, CDR1 is LNHDA, CDR2 SQIVND (reference sequence). V was shortened by 4 bases and J by 0 bases, with 22 bases between the two germline ends. CDR3: CASSTRPRTAELAKNIQYF. For the CDR3, the DNA is TGTGCCAGTAGTACCCGTCCCAGGACAGCTGAACTAGCCAAAAACATTCAGTACTTC.

CDR3 sequence reads: CASSTRQGRLNTEAFF. CDR3 nucleotides: TGTGCCAGCTCGACCCGTCAGGGTCGCTTGAACACTGAAGCTTTCTTT. This chain uses TRBV18 with TRBJ1-1; D perhaps matches TRBD1 (5 bases). This CDR3 contains 16 residues. Trimming pared 6 bases from V and 0 bases from J, leaving 17 bases between. The V gene's germline CDR1 is KGHSH and CDR2 LQKENI.

The rearrangement links TRBV19 to TRBJ2-7, with D uncertain. This CDR3 comprises 13 residues. Trimming removed 6 bases at V and 0 bases at J, with 9 bases between. Germline V lookup: CDR1 LNHDA, CDR2 SQIVND (reference sequence). The DNA of the CDR3 is TGTGCCAGTAGCCTATCCCCCTCCTACGAGCAGTACTTC. Amino acid sequence: CASSLSPSYEQYF.

The genes are TRBV29-1 and TRBJ1-1, with a weak D call TRBD1 (5 bases). The CDR3 is 12 amino acids. Germline assignment: CDR1 SQVTM and CDR2 ANQGSEA. V was shortened by 7 bases and J by 5 bases, with 14 bases between the two germline ends. The CDR3 coding sequence is TGCAGCGGCCGCAGCGGGGGAACTGAAGCTTTCTTT. As protein: CSGRSGGTEAFF.